Listed below are T cell receptor beta chains from one sample, sequenced in a study of blood T cell repertoires in COVID-19. Profiled with immunoSEQ multiplex PCR; TCRdb holds only in-frame clones, not every one. The profile shows 130,000 or so clones, 85% to 90% of them singletons. The sample taken for sequencing was peripheral blood. These receptor sequences come from a woman aged 45-60 years with acute or convalescent COVID-19. Both conserved end residues are part of each CDR3. Each record gives: J gene, V gene, D gene, clone size, CDR3 protein, CDR3 DNA. D genes are given only for firm matches. Clone size is stated in some rows and not others, as once, few, many or a class when expanded.

j_gene: TRBJ2-1; v_gene: TRBV4-3; d_gene: NA; abundance: NA; CDR3aa: CASSQDDSTGNEQFF; CDR3nt: TGCGCCAGCAGCCAAGATGATAGTACAGGCAATGAGCAGTTCTTC
j_gene: TRBJ2-3; v_gene: TRBV6-4; d_gene: TRBD2; abundance: NA; CDR3aa: CASSDSETSGGADTQYF; CDR3nt: TGTGCCAGCAGTGACTCGGAGACTAGCGGGGGGGCAGATACGCAGTATTTT
j_gene: TRBJ2-5; v_gene: TRBV6-2/TRBV6-3; d_gene: NA; abundance: NA; CDR3aa: CASSYSGGDGETQYF; CDR3nt: TGTGCCAGCAGTTACTCAGGGGGGGATGGGGAGACCCAGTACTTC
j_gene: TRBJ2-3; v_gene: TRBV11-3; d_gene: TRBD2; abundance: once; CDR3aa: CASSPREGSTDTQYF; CDR3nt: TGTGCCAGCAGCCCGAGGGAGGGTAGCACAGATACGCAGTATTTT
j_gene: TRBJ2-1; v_gene: TRBV19; d_gene: NA; abundance: NA; CDR3aa: CASSHQGGHNEQFF; CDR3nt: TGTGCCAGTAGTCACCAAGGGGGACACAATGAGCAGTTCTTC
j_gene: TRBJ2-3; v_gene: TRBV5-1; d_gene: TRBD1; abundance: NA; CDR3aa: CASPGQGGTDTQYF; CDR3nt: TGCGCCAGTCCGGGACAGGGTGGGACAGATACGCAGTATTTT
j_gene: TRBJ1-2; v_gene: TRBV27; d_gene: TRBD1; abundance: NA; CDR3aa: CASSSPPRDREGYTF; CDR3nt: TGTGCCAGCAGTTCCCCACCCCGGGACAGGGAGGGCTACACCTTC
j_gene: TRBJ1-2; v_gene: TRBV6-2/TRBV6-3; d_gene: TRBD1; abundance: NA; CDR3aa: CASSYSGGTGIYGYTF; CDR3nt: TGTGCCAGCAGTTACTCTGGCGGGACAGGGATCTATGGCTACACCTTC
j_gene: TRBJ2-1; v_gene: TRBV7-3; d_gene: NA; abundance: NA; CDR3aa: CASSLIGGAYNEQFF; CDR3nt: TGTGCCAGCAGCTTAATAGGTGGAGCCTACAATGAGCAGTTCTTC
j_gene: TRBJ1-2; v_gene: TRBV6-5; d_gene: NA; abundance: NA; CDR3aa: CASTVGGNTNYGYTF; CDR3nt: TGTGCCAGCACCGTAGGAGGGAATACCAACTATGGCTACACCTTC
j_gene: TRBJ1-4; v_gene: TRBV7-9; d_gene: NA; abundance: NA; CDR3aa: CASSLYATNEKLFF; CDR3nt: TGTGCCAGCAGCCTATATGCAACTAATGAAAAACTGTTTTTT
j_gene: TRBJ1-1; v_gene: TRBV12-3/TRBV12-4; d_gene: NA; abundance: NA; CDR3aa: CASSSTGRTEAFF; CDR3nt: TGTGCCAGCAGTTCGACAGGTCGTACTGAAGCTTTCTTT
j_gene: TRBJ1-1; v_gene: TRBV15; d_gene: NA; abundance: NA; CDR3aa: CATSEGEAFF; CDR3nt: TGTGCCACCAGCGAGGGAGAAGCTTTCTTT
j_gene: TRBJ1-2; v_gene: TRBV5-1; d_gene: NA; abundance: once; CDR3aa: CASSLTTSNYGYTF; CDR3nt: TGCGCCAGCAGCTTGACTACGAGTAACTATGGCTACACCTTC
j_gene: TRBJ2-1; v_gene: TRBV27; d_gene: TRBD2; abundance: NA; CDR3aa: CASRGLAVSYNEQFF; CDR3nt: TGTGCCAGCCGGGGACTAGCGGTCTCCTACAATGAGCAGTTCTTC
j_gene: TRBJ1-2; v_gene: TRBV18; d_gene: NA; abundance: NA; CDR3aa: CASSPSRDSYGYTF; CDR3nt: TGTGCCAGCTCACCGTCGAGGGACTCATATGGCTACACCTTC